This TCR beta chain appears in the sequencing data of a study of T cell repertoires in cytomegalovirus infection. About the study: Signatures in public TCR beta sequences pointed to both CMV infection and matching HLA type.

TCRdb re-called the reads through MiXCR, storing one row per CDR3 protein. The sample includes approximately 750,000 distinct CDR3 sequences, roughly 35% seen only once; the top ten take under 3.5%. The V and J ends lost 3 bases and 3 bases respectively, with 12 bases between them. The CDR3 totals 14 residues. Germline assignment: CDR1 MDHEN and CDR2 SYDVKM. The chain combines TRBV28 with TRBJ2-7; D remains unclear. The sequence derives from a human donor in good health (CMV status not recorded). Some clones in this sample may be carry-over from other donors' samples. What was sequenced was PBMCs. The CDR3 region is CASSFGLVNYEQYF. DNA of the CDR3: TGTGCCAGCAGTTTCGGGCTAGTCAACTACGAGCAGTACTTC.